The next 18 T cell receptor beta chains were all read from a single sample in a study of blood T cell repertoires in COVID-19. Assay used: immunoSEQ multiplex PCR; TCRdb lists only in-frame clones, some missing. The sample yields a few hundred thousand clones, around nine tenths seen once. Sequenced material: peripheral blood. The receptors originated from a man aged 25 to 40 with active or convalescent COVID-19.

The chain employs TRBV2 and TRBJ2-5, with 12 bases fitting TRBD2. CDR1 and CDR2 (germline): SNHLY, FYNNEI. Trimming at V came to 4 bases and at J to 7 bases, leaving 4 bases not matched to a gene. This CDR3 is built from 14 residues. The CDR3 DNA follows: TGTGCCAGCAGTGCTAGCGGGGGGGCAGGGACCCAGTACTTC. It is translated as CASSASGGAGTQYF.

The V and J genes are TRBV7-8 and TRBJ2-2; D call uncertain. Germline loops: CDR1 SGHVS, CDR2 FQNEAQ. V was clipped by 2 bases and J by 4 bases, with 5 bases between them. The CDR3 loop spans 13 amino acids. The DNA for the CDR3 is TGTGCCAGCAGCTTACCAGGCACCGGGGAGCTGTTTTTT. It translates to CASSLPGTGELFF.

This chain links TRBV30 with TRBJ1-5, with 8 bases identical to TRBD1. CDR3 length: 15 amino acids. Losses at the gene ends were 1 base for V and 4 bases for J; bases not matched to a gene: 6. In germline, CDR1 is GTSNPN, CDR2 SVGIG (reference sequence). The CDR3 here is CAWSAGTGDNQPQHF. Here the CDR3 DNA reads TGTGCCTGGAGTGCGGGGACAGGAGATAATCAGCCCCAGCATTTT.

V gene TRBV1 combines with J gene TRBJ2-3; the D call in the table, TRBD2, was not verified against the DNA. TRBV1 is shown as a pseudogene. CDR3 length: 16 residues. CDR3: CTSSQAPAGSTDTQYF. CDR3 sequence (DNA): TGCACCAGCAGCCAAGCCCCAGCGGGGAGCACAGATACGCAGTATTTT.

This clone was found a few times. The chain couples TRBV6-2 or TRBV6-3 to TRBJ1-6; D is ambiguous. V lost 0 bases to trimming and J lost 6 bases, with 12 bases between them. This CDR3 is 16 amino acids long. Germline V gene lookup returns CDR1 MNHEY and CDR2 SVGEGT. CDR3 sequence: CASSYSLDPSNSPLHF. The CDR3 nucleotides are TGTGCCAGCAGTTACTCCCTAGATCCCTCTAATTCACCCCTCCACTTT.

V is TRBV4-1 and J is TRBJ2-5; 9 bases map to TRBD1. This CDR3 is built from 13 residues. Germline V gives CDR1 MGHRA, CDR2 YSYEKL. The V gene end was trimmed by 4 bases and the J gene end by 3 bases; junction bases not matched to a gene: 0. The DNA of the CDR3 is TGCGCCAGCAGCCGGGACAGGGAAGAGACCCAGTACTTC. Encoded protein: CASSRDREETQYF.

CDR3 bases: TGCGCCAGCAGTGAGCCGGGACAGACAGCCAAAAACATTCAGTACTTC. Residues: CASSEPGQTAKNIQYF. This chain connects TRBV10-2 to TRBJ2-4; 7 nucleotides line up with TRBD1. V was pared by 2 bases and J by 0 bases, with 4 bases of the junction left unmatched. Per the germline V gene, CDR1 is WSHSY and CDR2 is SAAADI. The CDR3 has 16 amino acids.

The rearrangement links TRBV6-1 to TRBJ1-1, with a possible D match to TRBD1 (5 bases). The V end lost 1 base, the J end lost 13 bases, and 13 bases lay between the germline ends. In germline, CDR1 is MNHNS, CDR2 SASEGT. The length of the CDR3 is 12 residues. CDR3 residues: CASSEGGRRGFF. The CDR3 DNA reads TGTGCCAGCAGTGAAGGAGGGAGGAGGGGTTTCTTT.

This clone showed up just once. The chain employs TRBV14 and TRBJ1-1; D remains unclear. Trimming took off 0 bases at V and 3 bases at J, with 8 bases between the two ends. This CDR3 region has 14 residues. Germline V CDR1 and CDR2: SGHDN, FVKESK. The CDR3 region is CASSQDLDYTEAFF. CDR3 DNA: TGTGCCAGCAGCCAAGATCTGGACTACACTGAAGCTTTCTTT.

The chain uses TRBV5-5 and TRBJ2-7; unclear D gene. Germline V gene lookup returns CDR1 SGHKS and CDR2 YYEKEE (reference sequence). V was trimmed by 0 bases and J by 3 bases, leaving 7 bases between them. The CDR3 covers 13 residues. In DNA form, the CDR3 reads TGTGCCAGCAGCTTGGGGCAGTTCTACGAGCAGTACTTC. Translated: CASSLGQFYEQYF.

The V and J genes are TRBV19 and TRBJ2-1; TRBD1 might be the D (5 bases). V lost 7 bases, J lost 8 bases, and 18 bases lay in between. The CDR3 totals 14 residues. From germline, CDR1 is LNHDA and CDR2 SQIVND (reference sequence). The CDR3 sequence is CASKGRYPSDEQFF. CDR3 in DNA: TGTGCCAGTAAGGGGCGGTATCCTTCGGATGAGCAGTTCTTC.

This clone was found once. In nucleotides, the CDR3 is TGCGCCAGCAGCCAACCGGGACAGAGTTTTGAAGCTTTCTTT. It translates to CASSQPGQSFEAFF. The chain couples TRBV4-1 to TRBJ1-1; 7 bases map to TRBD1. This CDR3 is 14 amino acids long. Germline V gene data show CDR1 as MGHRA and CDR2 as YSYEKL. The ends lost 2 bases at V and 7 bases at J; junction bases unmatched: 7.

CDR3 in DNA: TGTGCCAGTAGTACTAGGACAGGTTTGGACGAGCAGTACTTC. Its translation is CASSTRTGLDEQYF. The V gene is TRBV19, the J gene TRBJ2-7, with TRBD1 matching over 7 bases. Germline V gene sequence: CDR1 LNHDA, CDR2 SQIVND (reference sequence). V shed 4 bases, J shed 5 bases, and the junction held 8 bases outside the gene matches. The CDR3 has 14 residues.

In DNA, the CDR3 is TGTGCCAGCAGTTCAGGCCCGCGATCTGGGGCCAACGTCCTGACTTTC. Its protein is CASSSGPRSGANVLTF. The chain joins TRBV6-5 to TRBJ2-6; D not certain. This CDR3 spans 16 amino acids. Germline CDR1 MNHEY, CDR2 SVGAGI. V was cut by 4 bases and J by 1 base, with 11 bases left in between.

The gene calls are TRBV6-6 and TRBJ1-1, with no clear D. Deletions cut 5 bases from V and 1 base from J, with 11 bases between. The CDR3 loop spans 14 amino acids. Germline assignment: CDR1 MNHNY and CDR2 SVGAGI (reference sequence). CDR3 region: CASSIEYRNTEAFF. The CDR3 DNA follows: TGTGCCAGCAGTATAGAATACAGGAACACTGAAGCTTTCTTT.

The CDR3 DNA reads as TGTGCCAGCAGCTTCAAGCGGGGGAACACTGAAGCTTTCTTT. Protein: CASSFKRGNTEAFF. The chain links TRBV7-9 to TRBJ1-1; no definite D call. CDR3 size: 14 residues. Trimming removed 3 bases at V and 1 base at J, with 9 bases between. Germline CDR1 is SEHNR and CDR2 is FQNEAQ (reference sequence).

This chain connects TRBV3-1 (or the pseudogene TRBV3-2) to TRBJ1-1; D gene unclear. V was cut by 3 bases and J by 0 bases, with 20 bases left in between. Per germline, CDR1 LGHDT and CDR2 YNNKEL (reference sequence). CDR3 size: 18 residues. DNA of the CDR3: TGTGCCAGCAGCCAGATCTTTTTGGCCGGGAAGATGAACACTGAAGCTTTCTTT. Encoded protein: CASSQIFLAGKMNTEAFF.

The V and J genes are TRBV29-1 and TRBJ1-2; D ambiguous. Germline CDR1 reads SQVTM; CDR2 reads ANQGSEA. The CDR3 contains 12 residues. V lost 3 bases and J lost 4, with 9 bases in between. CDR3 sequence: CSVEQTFYGYTF. CDR3 nucleotide sequence: TGCAGCGTTGAGCAAACATTCTATGGCTACACCTTC.